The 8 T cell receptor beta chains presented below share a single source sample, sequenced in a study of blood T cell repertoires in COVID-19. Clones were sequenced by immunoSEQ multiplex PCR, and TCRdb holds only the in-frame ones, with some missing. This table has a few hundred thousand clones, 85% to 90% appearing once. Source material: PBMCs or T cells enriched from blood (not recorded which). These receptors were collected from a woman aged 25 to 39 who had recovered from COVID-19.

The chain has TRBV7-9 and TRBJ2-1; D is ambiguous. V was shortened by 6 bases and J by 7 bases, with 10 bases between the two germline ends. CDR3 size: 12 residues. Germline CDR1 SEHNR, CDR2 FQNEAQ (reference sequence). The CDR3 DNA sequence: TGTGCCAGCAGTTCTCCGGGTAATGAGCAGTTCTTC. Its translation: CASSSPGNEQFF. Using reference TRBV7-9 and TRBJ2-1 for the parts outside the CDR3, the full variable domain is DTGVSQNPRHKITKRGQNVTFRCDPISEHNRLYWYRQTLGQGPEFLTYFQNEAQLEKSRLLSDRFSAERPKGSFSTLEIQRTEQGDSAMYLCASSSPGNEQFFGPGTRLTVL.

The CDR3 region is CASIVDRYAYNEQFF. DNA for the CDR3: TGTGCCAGCATTGTCGACAGGTACGCCTACAATGAGCAGTTCTTC. The chain carries TRBV6-5 and TRBJ2-1; D possibly corresponds to TRBD1 (6 bases). There are 15 residues in the CDR3. Germline V lookup: CDR1 MNHEY, CDR2 SVGAGI. V was pared by 7 bases and J by 2 bases, with 15 bases between.

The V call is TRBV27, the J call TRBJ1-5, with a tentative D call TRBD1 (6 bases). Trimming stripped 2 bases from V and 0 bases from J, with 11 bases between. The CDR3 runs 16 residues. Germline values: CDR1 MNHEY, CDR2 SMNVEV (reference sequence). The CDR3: CASSLKRTVSNQPQHF. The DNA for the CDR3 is TGTGCCAGCAGTTTAAAAAGGACAGTTAGCAATCAGCCCCAGCATTTT.

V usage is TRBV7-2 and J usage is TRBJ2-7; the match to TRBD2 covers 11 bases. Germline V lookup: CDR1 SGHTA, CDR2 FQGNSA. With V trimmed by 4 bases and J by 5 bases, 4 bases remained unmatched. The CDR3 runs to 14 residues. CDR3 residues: CASSYSGGAHEQYF. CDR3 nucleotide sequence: TGTGCCAGCAGCTATAGCGGGGGGGCCCACGAGCAGTACTTC.

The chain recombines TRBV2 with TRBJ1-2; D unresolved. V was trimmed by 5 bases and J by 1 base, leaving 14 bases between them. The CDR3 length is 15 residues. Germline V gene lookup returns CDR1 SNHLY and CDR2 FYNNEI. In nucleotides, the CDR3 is TGTGCCAGCAGTCGCCTTCCGGCGGATAACTATGGCTACACCTTC. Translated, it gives CASSRLPADNYGYTF.

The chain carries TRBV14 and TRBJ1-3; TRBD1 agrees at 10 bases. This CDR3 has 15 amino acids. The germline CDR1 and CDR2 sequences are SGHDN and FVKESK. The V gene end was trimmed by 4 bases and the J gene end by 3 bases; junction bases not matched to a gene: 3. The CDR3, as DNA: TGTGCCAGCAGCCCGGACAGGGGGGTTGGAAACACCATATATTTT. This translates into CASSPDRGVGNTIYF. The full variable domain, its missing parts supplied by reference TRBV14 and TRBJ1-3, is EAGVTQFPSHSVIEKGQTVTLRCDPISGHDNLYWYRRVMGKEIKFLLHFVKESKQDESGMPNNRFLAERTGGTYSTLKVQPAELEDSGVYFCASSPDRGVGNTIYFGEGSWLTVV.

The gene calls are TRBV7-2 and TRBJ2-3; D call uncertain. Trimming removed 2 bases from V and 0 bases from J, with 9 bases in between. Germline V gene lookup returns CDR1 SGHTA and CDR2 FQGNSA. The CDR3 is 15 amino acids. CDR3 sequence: CASSLQAASTDTQYF. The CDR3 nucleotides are TGTGCCAGCAGCTTACAGGCAGCTAGCACAGATACGCAGTATTTT.

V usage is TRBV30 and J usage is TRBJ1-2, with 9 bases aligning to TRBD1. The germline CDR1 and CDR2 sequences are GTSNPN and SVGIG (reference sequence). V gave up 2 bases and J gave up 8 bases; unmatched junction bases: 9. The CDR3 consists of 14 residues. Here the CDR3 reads CAWSWGQGGEGYTF. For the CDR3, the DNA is TGTGCCTGGAGTTGGGGACAGGGAGGAGAAGGCTACACCTTC.